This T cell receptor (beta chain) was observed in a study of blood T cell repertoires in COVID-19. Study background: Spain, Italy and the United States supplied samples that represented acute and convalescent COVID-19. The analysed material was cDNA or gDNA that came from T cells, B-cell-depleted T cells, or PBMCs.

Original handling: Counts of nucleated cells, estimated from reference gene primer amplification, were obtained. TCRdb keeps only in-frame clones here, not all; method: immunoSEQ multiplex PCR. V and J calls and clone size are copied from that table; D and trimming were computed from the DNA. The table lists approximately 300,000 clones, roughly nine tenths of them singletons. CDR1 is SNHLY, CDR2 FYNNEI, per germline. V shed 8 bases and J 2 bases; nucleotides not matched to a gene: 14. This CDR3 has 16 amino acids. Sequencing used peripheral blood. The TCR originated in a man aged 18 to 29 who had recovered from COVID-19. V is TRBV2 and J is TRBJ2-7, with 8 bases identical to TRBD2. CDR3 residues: CASGGRGAVATYEQYF. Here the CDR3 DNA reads TGTGCCAGCGGGGGGCGGGGGGCCGTCGCAACCTACGAGCAGTACTTC. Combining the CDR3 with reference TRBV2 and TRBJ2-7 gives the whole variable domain EPEVTQTPSHQVTQMGQEVILRCVPISNHLYFYWYRQILGQKVEFLVSFYNNEISEKSEIFDDQFSVERPDGSNFTLKIRSTKLEDSAMYFCASGGRGAVATYEQYFGPGTRLTVT.